The entry below describes one TCR beta chain. Germline CDR1 SGDLS, CDR2 YYNGEE. This CDR3 is built from 16 residues. V lost 0 bases and J lost 9; bases outside the gene matches: 7. The data were taken from a study of blood T cell repertoires in COVID-19. In the study overall: Italy, Spain and the United States were the sources of the convalescent and acute COVID-19 samples. In each case, the material was cDNA or gDNA derived from T cells, B-cell-depleted T cells, or PBMCs.

Libraries were prepared by immunoSEQ multiplex PCR; TCRdb keeps only in-frame clonotypes and omits some of them. The table records about 74,000 clones, around nine tenths of them present only once. The sample taken for sequencing was peripheral blood. The source is an older man with active or convalescent COVID-19. The chain employs TRBV9 and TRBJ1-6; 9 bases line up with TRBD1. The CDR3 nucleotides read TGTGCCAGCAGCGTAGATGGGACAGGGAAAGGTTCACCCCTCCACTTT. Translating it yields CASSVDGTGKGSPLHF. The full variable domain, completed using reference TRBV9 and TRBJ1-6, is DSGVTQTPKHLITATGQRVTLRCSPRSGDLSVYWYQQSLDQGLQFLIQYYNGEERAKGNILERFSAQQFPDLHSELNLSSLELGDSALYFCASSVDGTGKGSPLHFGNGTRLTVT.